The 19 T cell receptor beta chains below come from one sample, sequenced in a study of blood T cells in healthy people across ages. Then a second PCR, running roughly 7 to 11 cycles, was carried out with a sample-barcoded 5' primer and a J-beta primer mix. TCRdb recomputed calls from the 5' RACE reads with MiXCR, one row per CDR3 protein. Of approximately 1.5 million distinct CDR3 sequences listed, roughly 32% were seen once; the top ten hold roughly 12%. Sequenced input: blood. Source of these receptors: a woman aged 30 to 39 in good health.

The chain employs TRBV3-1 and TRBJ1-1; 8 nucleotides match TRBD1. The CDR3 runs 17 residues. The germline V gene has CDR1 LGHDT and CDR2 YNNKEL (reference sequence). The junction had 12 bases not matched to a gene; V was cut back by 6 bases and J by 0 bases. Here the CDR3 reads CASSQAGQGLLNTEAFF. The CDR3 DNA follows: TGTGCCAGCAGTCAGGCCGGACAGGGCCTCCTGAACACTGAAGCTTTCTTT.

In the case of this clonotype: The CDR3 ends on some other residue instead of the conserved phenylalanine or tryptophan, so this is likely a read error. The J gene is TRBJ2-3, the V gene TRBV11-2; D uncertain. The CDR3 is 13 residues long. V was cut by 5 bases and J by 4 bases, with 10 bases left in between. The germline gives CDR1 SGHAT, CDR2 FQNNGV. The chain's CDR3 is CASSPLSPDTQYC. CDR3 bases: TGTGCCAGCAGCCCACTGTCCCCAGATACGCAGTATTGT.

This clonotype came up a few times. The chain combines TRBV7-8 with TRBJ2-3; 10 positions agree with TRBD2. CDR3 length equals 18 residues. Germline loops: CDR1 SGHVS, CDR2 FQNEAQ. Germline trimming cut 4 bases from V and 2 bases from J; bases unmatched to any gene: 12. The CDR3 bases are TGTGCCAGCAGCTCCCTAGGACTAGCGGCCAGATCCACAGATACGCAGTATTTT. Protein product: CASSSLGLAARSTDTQYF.

The chain links TRBV2 to TRBJ2-1; possibly TRBD1 or TRBD2 for D (6 bases each). CDR3 length: 16 amino acids. V gave up 6 bases and J gave up 10 bases, with 25 bases separating them. Germline-derived CDR1 and CDR2 are SNHLY and FYNNEI. The CDR3 sequence: CASSLRGDTQSGEQFF. CDR3 in DNA: TGTGCCAGCAGCCTAAGGGGGGACACTCAATCTGGGGAGCAGTTCTTC.

V and J are TRBV2 and TRBJ2-1; D is possibly TRBD1 (5 bases). The CDR3 runs 13 residues. The germline gives CDR1 SNHLY, CDR2 FYNNEI. Between the trimmed V and J ends, which lost 6 bases and 9 bases, there was a span of 15 bases. CDR3 protein: CASRGPPYVEQFF. The DNA of the CDR3 is TGTGCCAGCAGGGGGCCACCCTATGTTGAGCAGTTCTTC.

This chain uses TRBV20-1 with TRBJ2-7, with a possible D match to TRBD2 (5 bases). The CDR3 sequence is 12 residues long. Trimming pared 2 bases from V and 9 bases from J, leaving 14 bases between. Germline V gene data show CDR1 as DFQATT and CDR2 as SNEGSKA (reference sequence). The CDR3 loop reads CSARSGLNGQYF. CDR3 in DNA: TGCAGTGCTAGATCAGGACTCAACGGGCAGTACTTC.

V is TRBV11-2 and J is TRBJ2-1, with D possibly being TRBD2 (6 bases). The CDR3 spans 14 residues. V lost 5 bases to trimming and J lost 11 bases, with 19 bases between them. CDR1 is SGHAT and CDR2 is FQNNGV in the germline V gene. The chain's CDR3 is CASSPPAAGFQQFF. CDR3 nucleotide sequence: TGTGCCAGCAGCCCCCCGGCCGCGGGGTTTCAGCAGTTCTTC.

This clonotype was seen just once. This chain joins TRBV30 and TRBJ1-2; possibly TRBD1 for D (5 bases). Per the germline V gene, CDR1 is GTSNPN and CDR2 is SVGIG (reference sequence). The germline V and J ends were trimmed by 0 bases and 4 bases, with 21 bases remaining between them. This CDR3 has 17 amino acids. The CDR3 coding sequence is TGTGCCTGGAGTGTACGGGTTGGGAAGGGGCTGGTCTATGGCTACACCTTC. Its translation is CAWSVRVGKGLVYGYTF.

The chain links TRBV20-1 to TRBJ2-1; D gene unclear. The CDR3 is 14 residues long. The V end lost 2 bases, the J end lost 8 bases, and 16 bases lay between the germline ends. Germline-derived CDR1 and CDR2 are DFQATT and SNEGSKA (reference sequence). The CDR3 spells CSARYILAGDEQFF. In DNA form, the CDR3 reads TGCAGTGCTAGATACATATTAGCCGGCGATGAGCAGTTCTTC.

The chain links TRBV6-1 to TRBJ2-7; the D gene could be TRBD1 or TRBD2 (7 bases each). There are 16 residues in the CDR3. Trimming shortened V by 7 bases and J by 3 bases, and 22 bases separated the two germline ends. CDR1 and CDR2 from the germline V gene are MNHNS and SASEGT. The CDR3 loop reads CASTRGGGTAFYEQYF. CDR3 DNA: TGTGCCAGCACCCGAGGGGGGGGGACAGCGTTCTACGAGCAGTACTTC.

This clonotype occurred many times. The V and J genes are TRBV12-3 or TRBV12-4 and TRBJ2-1; a weak D match, TRBD2 (6 bases). The CDR3 has 14 residues. Trimming shortened V by 3 bases and J by 9 bases, and 15 bases separated the two germline ends. The CDR3 reads CASSLKRAISEQFF. The DNA for the CDR3 is TGTGCCAGCAGTTTGAAGCGGGCCATTAGTGAGCAGTTCTTC.

The chain combines TRBV5-1 with TRBJ2-1; 7 bases line up with TRBD1. J lost 4 bases, V lost 4 bases, and 8 bases had no gene match. The CDR3 length is 15 residues. The germline V gene encodes CDR1 SGHRS and CDR2 YFSETQ. CDR3 amino acids: CASSRPGTEYNEQFF. The CDR3 DNA sequence: TGCGCCAGCAGCCGCCCCGGGACAGAGTACAATGAGCAGTTCTTC.

This clonotype was observed a handful of times. V gene TRBV6-1 combines with J gene TRBJ2-3; TRBD2 aligns across 7 bases. This CDR3 is built from 14 residues. The V gene's germline CDR1 is MNHNS and CDR2 SASEGT. The junction had 7 bases not matched to a gene; V was cut back by 10 bases and J by 0 bases. CDR3 in DNA: TGTGCCACGAGGGAAGCGGGGAGCACAGATACGCAGTATTTT. This gives the protein CATREAGSTDTQYF.

The table lists this clonotype with many counts. The chain recombines TRBV2 with TRBJ2-1; D unresolved. Trimming stripped 4 bases from V and 2 bases from J, with 9 bases between. Germline V gene data show CDR1 as SNHLY and CDR2 as FYNNEI. CDR3 length equals 14 residues. CDR3 in DNA: TGTGCCAGCAGTGGGTCGGGCGCCTACAATGAGCAGTTCTTC. It yields the protein CASSGSGAYNEQFF.

CDR3 DNA sequence: TGTGCCAGCAGCTTAAGAGAACGGGACAGGGGTAGAAAAGAGACCCAGTACTTC. Amino acid sequence: CASSLRERDRGRKETQYF. This sequence joins TRBV7-7 and TRBJ2-5; 10 nucleotides match TRBD1. The CDR3 loop spans 18 amino acids. Germline V gene data show CDR1 as SSHAT and CDR2 as FNYEAQ (reference sequence). Trimming took 2 bases from V and 3 from J; bases not matched to a gene: 12.

This sequence joins TRBV28 and TRBJ2-4; D may be TRBD1 or TRBD2 (5 bases each). Germline V gene sequence: CDR1 MDHEN, CDR2 SYDVKM. Deletions cut 3 bases from V and 7 bases from J, with 19 bases between. The CDR3 sequence is 16 residues long. The CDR3 protein is CASSFTGQIVGNIQYF. In nucleotides, the CDR3 is TGTGCCAGCAGTTTCACGGGGCAGATAGTTGGGAACATTCAGTACTTC.

This clonotype has only a few counts. V usage is TRBV5-1 and J usage is TRBJ2-3; D call uncertain. The CDR3 is 14 residues long. The V end was cut by 0 bases, the J end by 5 bases, with 10 bases between. The V gene's germline CDR1 is SGHRS and CDR2 YFSETQ. The CDR3 region has the DNA TGCGCCAGCAGCTTGGCGATTGAGAGAGATACGCAGTATTTT. Protein product: CASSLAIERDTQYF.

This clonotype was counted only a few times. The rearrangement joins TRBV27 to TRBJ1-5, with D hard to call. Trimming shortened V by 4 bases and J by 3 bases, and 13 bases separated the two germline ends. The V gene's germline CDR1 is MNHEY and CDR2 SMNVEV (reference sequence). This CDR3 contains 15 residues. The CDR3 DNA is TGTGCCAGCAGTTCTCAGAGTTATAACAATCAGCCCCAGCATTTT. As protein: CASSSQSYNNQPQHF.

There are a few counts of this clonotype. This chain uses TRBV18 with TRBJ2-7; D not certain. The J call is uncertain, as TRBJ2-5 better fits the DNA end. The CDR3 runs to 15 residues. Germline V lookup: CDR1 KGHSH, CDR2 LQKENI. The CDR3 DNA sequence: TGTGCCAGCTCACCACCGGTAGGGTCTCTTGAGACCCAGTACTTC. Translated, it gives CASSPPVGSLETQYF.